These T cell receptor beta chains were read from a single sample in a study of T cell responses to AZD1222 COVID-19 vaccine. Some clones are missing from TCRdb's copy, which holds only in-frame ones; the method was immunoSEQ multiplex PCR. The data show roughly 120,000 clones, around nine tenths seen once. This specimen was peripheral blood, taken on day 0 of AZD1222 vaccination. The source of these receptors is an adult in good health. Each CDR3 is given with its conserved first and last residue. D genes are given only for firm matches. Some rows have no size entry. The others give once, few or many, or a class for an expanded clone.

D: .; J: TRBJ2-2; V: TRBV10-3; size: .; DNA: TGTGCCATCAGTGGTCCGGGTGTGGACACCGGGGAGCTGTTTTTT; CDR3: CAISGPGVDTGELFF
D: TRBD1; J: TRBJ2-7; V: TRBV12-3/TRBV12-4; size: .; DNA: TGTGCCAGCAGTTCCGGGACAGGGGACGAGCAGTACTTC; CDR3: CASSSGTGDEQYF
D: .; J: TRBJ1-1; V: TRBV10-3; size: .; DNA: TGTGCCATCAGTGAGATACAGGGCGTTGAAGCTTTCTTT; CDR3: CAISEIQGVEAFF
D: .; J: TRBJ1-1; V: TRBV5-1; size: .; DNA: TGCGCCAGCAGCTGGGGACACATCATGAACACTGAAGCTTTCTTT; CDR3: CASSWGHIMNTEAFF
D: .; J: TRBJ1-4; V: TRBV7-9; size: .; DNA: TGTGCCAGCAGCTTTCGGGGCGTTAATGAAAAACTGTTTTTT; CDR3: CASSFRGVNEKLFF
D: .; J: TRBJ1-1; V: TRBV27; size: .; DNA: TGTGCCAGCAGGCCACAGGGGAACACTGAAGCTTTCTTT; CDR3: CASRPQGNTEAFF
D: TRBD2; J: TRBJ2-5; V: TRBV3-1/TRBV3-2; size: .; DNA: TGTGCCAGCAGCCAAGGGAGGACTAGCGGGAAAGAGACCCAGTACTTC; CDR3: CASSQGRTSGKETQYF
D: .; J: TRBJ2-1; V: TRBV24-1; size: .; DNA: TGTGCCACCAGTGACTTGCTCAATGAGCAGTTCTTC; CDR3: CATSDLLNEQFF
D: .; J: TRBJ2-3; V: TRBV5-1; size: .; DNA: TGCGCCAGCGTTAGGGGCGGGAGCACAGATACGCAGTATTTT; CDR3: CASVRGGSTDTQYF
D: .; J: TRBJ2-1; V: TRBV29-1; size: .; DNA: TGCAGCGTGGCAAGTATGTCGACGGTCAATGAGCAGTTCTTC; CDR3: CSVASMSTVNEQFF
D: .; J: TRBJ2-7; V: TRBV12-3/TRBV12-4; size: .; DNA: TGTGCCAGCACTTCTAGTGTAGGGTACGAGCAGTACTTC; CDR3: CASTSSVGYEQYF
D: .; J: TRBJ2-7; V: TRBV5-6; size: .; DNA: TGTGCCAGCAGCTTGGCCAGGGGCTACGAGCAGTACTTC; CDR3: CASSLARGYEQYF
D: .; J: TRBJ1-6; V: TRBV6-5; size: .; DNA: TGTGCCAGCAGCCCGCCGCCGGGGGGAGCCCTCCACTTT; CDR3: CASSPPPGGALHF
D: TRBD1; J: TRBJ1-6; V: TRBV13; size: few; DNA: TGTGCCAGCAGCTTAGACAGGGGTGGGGATTCACCCCTCCACTTT; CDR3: CASSLDRGGDSPLHF
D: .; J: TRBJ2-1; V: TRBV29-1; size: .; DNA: TGCAGCGTTATTCGCCCAAGACACGGTGTAAGCAATGAGCAGTTCTTC; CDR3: CSVIRPRHGVSNEQFF
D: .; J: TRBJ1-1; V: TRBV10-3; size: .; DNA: TGTGCCACCGGGGACTTTGGCACTGAAGCTTTCTTT; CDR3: CATGDFGTEAFF
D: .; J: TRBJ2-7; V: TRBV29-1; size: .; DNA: TGCAGCGTCCGGGTGGTCTACGAGCAGTACTTC; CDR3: CSVRVVYEQYF
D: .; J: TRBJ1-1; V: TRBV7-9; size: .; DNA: TGTGCCAGCATAGACATGAACACTGAAGCTTTCTTT; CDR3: CASIDMNTEAFF
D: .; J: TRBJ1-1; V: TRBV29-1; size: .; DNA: TGCAGCGTGGGGGGTGGGGCGAACACTGAAGCTTTCTTT; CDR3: CSVGGGANTEAFF
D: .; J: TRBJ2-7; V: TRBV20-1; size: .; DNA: TGCAGTGCTAGTGACCGACAGGTGCCTTACGAGCAGTACTTC; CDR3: CSASDRQVPYEQYF
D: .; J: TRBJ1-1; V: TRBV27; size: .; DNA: TGTGCCAGCAGTTTATCATCTGGCCTGAACACTGAAGCTTTCTTT; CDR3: CASSLSSGLNTEAFF
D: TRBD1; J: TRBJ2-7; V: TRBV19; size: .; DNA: TGTGCCAGTAGTGCACAGGGGGCGAGGTACGAGCAGTACTTC; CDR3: CASSAQGARYEQYF
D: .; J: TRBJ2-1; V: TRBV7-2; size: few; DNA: TGTGCCAGCAGCCCTAGGGTGGGTGGGAATTACAATGAGCAGTTCTTC; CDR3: CASSPRVGGNYNEQFF
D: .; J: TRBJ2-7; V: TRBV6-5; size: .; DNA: TGTGCCAGCAGTTACCTCGATCGTACCTACGAGCAGTACTTC; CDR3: CASSYLDRTYEQYF
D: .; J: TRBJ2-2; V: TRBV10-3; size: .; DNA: TGTGCCATCTTGGAAGCGGAGTTGGGCACCGGGGAGCTGTTTTTT; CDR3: CAILEAELGTGELFF
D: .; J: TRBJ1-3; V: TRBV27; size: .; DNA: TGTGCCAGCAGTCCCCAGATACGGGGAAACACCATATATTTT; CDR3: CASSPQIRGNTIYF
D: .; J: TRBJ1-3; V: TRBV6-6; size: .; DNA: TGTGCCAGCATCTCCCACGGGGAAAACACCATATATTTT; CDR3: CASISHGENTIYF
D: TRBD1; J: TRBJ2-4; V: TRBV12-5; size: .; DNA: TGTGCTAGTGGCCCCGGGACAGGGAACAAAAACATTCAGTACTTC; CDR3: CASGPGTGNKNIQYF
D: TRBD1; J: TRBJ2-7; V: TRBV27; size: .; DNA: TGTGCCAGCAGTTTTCGGACAGGGGGCAGCGAGCAGTACTTC; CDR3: CASSFRTGGSEQYF
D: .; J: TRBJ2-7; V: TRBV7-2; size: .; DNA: TGTGCCAGCAGCTTTTCCGGGACTGCCTACGAGCAGTACTTC; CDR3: CASSFSGTAYEQYF
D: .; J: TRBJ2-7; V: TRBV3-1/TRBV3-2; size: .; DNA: TGTGCCAGCGAGGCGGAGAACTACGAGCAGTACTTC; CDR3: CASEAENYEQYF
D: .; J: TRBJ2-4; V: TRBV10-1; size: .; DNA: TGCGCCAGCAGTGAAAGCGGAAAAAACATTCAGTACTTC; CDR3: CASSESGKNIQYF
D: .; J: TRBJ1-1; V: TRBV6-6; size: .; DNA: TGTGCCAGCAGTTACCTTCGAGGCCACCCGAACACTGAAGCTTTCTTT; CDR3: CASSYLRGHPNTEAFF
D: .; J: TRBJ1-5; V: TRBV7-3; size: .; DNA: TGTGCCAGCAGCTTAACTAGCAATCAGCCCCAGCATTTT; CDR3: CASSLTSNQPQHF
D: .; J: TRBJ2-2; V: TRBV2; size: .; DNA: TGTGCCAGCGCAGGATTACCGACCGGGGAGCTGTTTTTT; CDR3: CASAGLPTGELFF
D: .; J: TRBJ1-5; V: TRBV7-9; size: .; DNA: TGTGCCAGCAGTACCACTCCCCTCCAGGGCCGGATAAATCAGCCCCAGCATTTT; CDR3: CASSTTPLQGRINQPQHF
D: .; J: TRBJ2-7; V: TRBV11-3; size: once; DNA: TGTGCCAGCAGCTCGGGACCCGTCTACGAGCAGTACTTC; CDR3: CASSSGPVYEQYF
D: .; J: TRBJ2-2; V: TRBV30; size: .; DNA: TGTGCCTGGGCTCCCCTCCAAGGCACCGGGGAGCTGTTTTTT; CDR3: CAWAPLQGTGELFF
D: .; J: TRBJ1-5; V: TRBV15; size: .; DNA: TGTGCCACCAGCAGAGATAGAGGTTATAGCAATCAGCCCCAGCATTTT; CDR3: CATSRDRGYSNQPQHF
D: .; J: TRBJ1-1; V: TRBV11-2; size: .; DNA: TGTGCCAGCAGCTCGCGGATCGCCGGGACGGGAAGCTTCTTT; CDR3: CASSSRIAGTGSFF
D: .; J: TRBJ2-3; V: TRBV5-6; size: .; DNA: TGTGCCAGCAGCCCCCTTAGCAGGGCAGATACGCAGTATTTT; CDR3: CASSPLSRADTQYF
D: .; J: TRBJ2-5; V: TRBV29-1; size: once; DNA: TGCAGCGTTGAAGGGAGACTAGTAGAGACCCAGTACTTC; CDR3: CSVEGRLVETQYF
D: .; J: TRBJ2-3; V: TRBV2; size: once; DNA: TGTGCCAGCCGTGGCGAAGATACGCAGTATTTT; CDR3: CASRGEDTQYF
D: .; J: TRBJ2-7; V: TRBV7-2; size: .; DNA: TGTGCCAGCAGCTTAGCGGGGAATCCCTACGAGCAGTACTTC; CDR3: CASSLAGNPYEQYF
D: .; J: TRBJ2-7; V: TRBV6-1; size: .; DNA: TGTGCCAGCAGTGAATTATTTGGTGAGCAGTACTTC; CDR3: CASSELFGEQYF